The following is a T cell receptor beta chain sequence with its context. This sample is part of a study of T-cell memory formation after mild COVID-19. A single record per CDR3 protein comes from TCRdb applying MiXCR to the 5' RACE reads. The table records some 600,000 distinct CDR3 sequences, roughly 17% of them present only once. Germline V gene lookup returns CDR1 SGHRS and CDR2 YFSETQ. This CDR3 contains 17 residues. V was clipped by 4 bases and J by 0 bases; unmatched bases: 7. J is TRBJ1-4 and V is TRBV5-1; TRBD1 matches 9 bases. The specimen was PBMCs or a T cell subset sorted from them (not recorded which). This TCR came from an adult woman who had mild COVID-19 (a few samples of this study predate the infection). Cell type and time point are not known. CDR3: CASSRGDREATNEKLFF. CDR3 DNA sequence: TGCGCCAGCAGCCGGGGGGACAGGGAAGCAACTAATGAAAAACTGTTTTTT.